The subject of this entry is one T cell receptor beta chain. TCRdb keeps only in-frame clones here, not all; method: immunoSEQ multiplex PCR. This table has about 120,000 clones, 87% appearing once. This sample was included in a study of blood T cell repertoires in COVID-19. About the study: The study drew acute and convalescent COVID-19 samples from the United States, Italy and Spain.

The CDR3 loop spans 16 amino acids. V lost 3 bases and J lost 7; bases outside the gene matches: 11. Germline CDR1 is MNHEY and CDR2 is SMNVEV (reference sequence). What was sequenced was peripheral blood. The chain uses TRBV27 and TRBJ2-1; 8 bases are shared with TRBD1. This sequence originates from a woman in her 70s with acute or convalescent COVID-19. CDR3 region: CASSFPDRVQSNEQFF. CDR3 bases: TGTGCCAGCAGTTTCCCGGACAGGGTTCAAAGTAATGAGCAGTTCTTC.